This T cell receptor (beta chain) emerged from a study of cytomegalovirus exposure and HLA in healthy donors (dated by TCRdb to between 2016 and 2019). About the full investigation: In an earlier analysis of some 550 of the donors, 250 to 350 Gb of sequence data and 117 million unique TCR beta sequences from roughly 200 million T cells were reported. An early release that covered about 600 HLA-typed donors contained around 300 gigabases of sequencing data and 65 million to 100 million unique TCR sequences. Among the roughly 400 genotyped donors, approximately 77% belonged to the genetic ancestry cluster associated with self-reported Caucasian donors. The study aimed to test whether cataloging public T cell receptors could reveal signatures of past pathogen exposure. The T cell repertoires of under 750 subjects were profiled by immunosequencing and related to cytomegalovirus serostatus. In addition to the first cohort of approximately 670 subjects, a separate validation cohort of 120 different subjects was used. To predict cytomegalovirus infection status, the study combined high-throughput TCR immunosequencing, statistical association of individual TCRs with disease status, and machine learning. A later analysis re-analyzed previously published TCR beta repertoires from approximately 700 donors and added high-resolution HLA genotyping to study TCR occurrence patterns. Rather than using new phenotypic data, the later analysis identified candidate immune exposures from TCR beta sequences and from how often those sequences occurred across donors. An earlier analysis of 450 to 750 of the donors used high-throughput TCR beta sequencing to judge whether each TCR beta V gene segment behaved as functional or pseudogenic. Donor age, sex, ethnicity and CMV serostatus were collected together with the repertoire data. In a later genetic analysis, genome-wide SNP genotypes for about 55% of the roughly 700 donors were used, and that subset was treated as a discovery cohort. All discovery cohort repertoires had been generated using a single sequencing platform. HLA typing covered class I and class II loci at four-digit resolution. Typing coverage differed by locus: A, B, C, DRB1 and DQB1 were typed in roughly 620-630 donors, DQA1 in 500 to 550, DPA1 in around 610, and DPB1 in about 450. Four to six DR-DQ haplotypes were handled as single units for association and clustering, since linkage in the cohort was strong. Among 398 genotyped donors of the cohort, an average of roughly 230,000 unique TCR beta nucleotide sequences was sequenced per donor, of which roughly 18% were non-productive.

The CDR3 spans 12 residues, from the cysteine through the phenylalanine. Only the CDR3 part of the read is kept: 36 bases, read in frame from the first base. CDR1 and CDR2 were assigned from the germline V gene as SQVTM and ANQGSEA. Trimming removed 6 bases from V and 4 bases from J; the gene matches leave 4 bases unexplained. Only a few counts were recorded for this clone. Its target antigen remains unknown. It has no much larger one-base neighbor in the sample; base qualities were not kept. In total, 600 or so healthy bone marrow donors made up the cohort. Cohort members were all nominally healthy when sampled, although unrecorded immune exposures were likely present. The donor tested CMV seronegative and was one of the 352 seronegative cohort members. Each donor provided a peripheral blood sample, and peripheral blood mononuclear cells were used for TCR beta sequencing. Genomic DNA extraction from the blood cell samples was performed with the Qiagen DNeasy Blood Extraction Kit.

General study outcomes and caveats: The sequencing pipeline was judged likely to have produced a cluster of highly shared sequence variants as a technical artifact. The presence/absence analyses assumed that sequencing depth was roughly uniform across donors, and that assumption may not be true. A later analysis associated approximately 17,000 TCR beta sequences with specific HLA alleles at a false discovery rate of 0.05. In both the original and validation cohorts, the classifier was reported to diagnose cytomegalovirus status with high specificity and sensitivity. The study listed 150 to 200 TCR beta chains as associated with cytomegalovirus. In this cohort, only TCR beta chains were sequenced, and detectable features were limited by the absence of alpha or paired-chain data. According to a later genetic analysis, donors in an Asian-associated ancestry cluster had fewer N-insertions in productive TCRs than the approximately 710-donor mean. When HLA alleles, especially DR and DQ, strongly co-occurred, attributing TCR associations to individual alleles was difficult. CMV serostatus was the only immune exposure information available for the cohort. A later analysis reported that several top co-occurrence clusters appeared linked to parvovirus B19, influenza, CMV and Epstein-Barr virus. In vitro tests confirmed that a few of the cytomegalovirus-associated TCR beta chains recognize cytomegalovirus antigens. A further reported finding was that TCR beta sequences accurately predicted the HLA-A and HLA-B alleles for most subjects in the first cohort. Some IMGT-functional V segments, including TRBV6-2 and TRBV6-3, could not be told apart with the 87-base-pair reads, so those segments were excluded. A later genetic analysis associated a missense DCLRE1C variant with V-gene and J-gene trimming of TCR beta chains, and an independent cohort replicated the association. Correlated functional status among segregating V segments might be attributable to linkage disequilibrium, but an unknown experimental factor could not be ruled out. According to the authors, the approach could potentially be generalized to other disease states and immunological phenotypes. Because counts were too low, around 18 rarely observed V segments, including chromosome 9 orphons, were left out of the earlier analysis of 587 of the donors. Most TCR sequences were observed very rarely across donors, whereas some public TCRs were present in many individuals. A later analysis found that TCR association rates varied across HLA loci, with DRB1 alleles showing the most associated TCRs and HLA-C alleles the fewest. In a later analysis, HLA-associated TCR beta chains were found to be more clonally expanded and to have lower generation probabilities than equally common non-associated chains. Because HLA typing was missing for some donors at each locus, association tests included only the typed subset. Most CMV-associated TCR beta chains appeared to be HLA-restricted in a later analysis, and the HLA associations seemed to be driven largely by CMV exposure. Broadly in line with IMGT annotations, most TCR beta V segments showed up in productive rearrangements about 90% or about 30% of the time in an earlier analysis of 450 to 750 of the donors.

Library preparation employed the immunoSEQ multiplex PCR assay. For the multiplex PCR, a mixture combining 60 forward primers for TCR Vbeta segments and 13 reverse primers for TCR Jbeta segments was used. Amplification of the CDR3 region of rearranged TCR beta genes was performed with a multiplex PCR assay on genomic DNA. The amplified TCR beta libraries were sequenced on the Illumina HiSeq System as 87-base-pair reads. The published analysis was carried out like this. A later analysis tallied 80 million to 95 million unique TCR beta chains across the 666 repertoires, and around 10 million of those chains were shared by two or more donors. To remove PCR and sequencing errors, raw reads were error-corrected and collapsed into unique sequences using a nearest-neighbor algorithm that merged closely related sequences. CDR3 sequences were aligned to IMGT reference sequences to assign V, D and J gene segments. Each retained sequence needed at least a six-nucleotide match to both a V gene segment and a J gene segment. Rearrangements were called productive when the CDR3 lacked stop codons and stayed in frame with V and J; all others were non-productive. CDR3 was defined according to IMGT convention as the region running from the second conserved V-encoded cysteine to the conserved J-encoded phenylalanine. In an earlier analysis of some 550 of the donors, sequences lacking an unambiguous match to a single V gene segment were excluded. In an earlier analysis of approximately 610 of the donors, V segments were called functional above 56.7% productive rearrangements and were called segregating when the between-donor standard deviation exceeded 5%. A statistical classification framework was developed to diagnose cytomegalovirus status using the catalog of TCR beta chain sequences. In a later analysis, V and J genes were assigned by comparing TCR nucleotide sequences against IMGT/GENE-DB human TR gene sequences. The TCRdist pipeline was used in a later analysis to assign CDR3 sequences and most-parsimonious VDJ recombination scenarios. A later analysis defined each TCR beta chain by its CDR3 amino acid sequence plus V-gene family, and excluded reads lacking a unique V-gene family. In a later analysis, 550 to 650 highly shared, low-generation-probability nucleotide sequences were removed to address suspected cross-contamination and a sequencing artifact. In a later analysis, a clonal expansion index for each public chain was calculated from normalized within-repertoire ranks of inferred template counts. In a later analysis, generation probabilities were computed using a VDJ recombination model fitted to out-of-frame rearrangements, and the results were checked against IGoR. In a later analysis, TCR-TCR, TCR-HLA and TCR-CMV co-occurrence was scored with hypergeometric tests, and a repertoire-size bias correction was applied to TCR pairs. In a later analysis, false discovery rates were estimated by permuting HLA or CMV assignments 20 times. A later analysis grouped co-occurring TCRs with DBSCAN, adding TCRdist sequence similarity when clustering within HLA-allele-positive subsets. Co-occurrence clustering excluded repertoires with fewer than 30,000 or more than 120,000 public chains, plus five with anomalous nucleotide sharing. TCRdb's version of the immuneACCESS table is confined to in-frame rearrangements and falls short of the full clone set. An unresolved V gene accounts for under half of the shortfall where checked; the remainder is of unknown origin. The V and J calls and clone size were taken over from that table, and D and trimming were inferred from the DNA. For this sample there are 150,000 to 200,000 clones; 80% to 90% appear just once. Clones ranked in the top ten supply less than 2.5% of the sample.

This chain joins TRBV29-1 to TRBJ1-1, with 8 junctional bases fitting TRBD1. The TCR comes from a male donor in good health and CMV-seronegative. Sequencing was performed on PBMCs. The CDR3 amino acid sequence is: CSVADRGTEAFF. The nucleotide sequence is given as TGCAGCGTCGCAGACAGGGGCACTGAAGCTTTCTTT.